This is a list of T cell receptor beta chains from one sample in a study of cytomegalovirus exposure and HLA in healthy donors. Data came from immunoSEQ multiplex PCR; TCRdb stores just in-frame clones and leaves some out. The top ten hold 2.5% to 3% of the sample, which has about 160,000 clones, around nine tenths seen once. Source material: PBMCs. These receptors came from a man aged 18 to 29 in good health and CMV-seronegative. CDR3s include the opening cysteine and the closing phenylalanine or tryptophan. D genes are given only for firm matches. The size entry is marked missing in some rows and otherwise reads once, few, many or a size class.

v_call	j_call	d_call	clone_size	cdr3_aa	cdr3_nt
TRBV2	TRBJ2-1	-	-	CASSVASRQFF	TGTGCCAGCAGTGTGGCTAGCAGGCAGTTCTTC
TRBV28	TRBJ1-2	-	-	CASSLVEREGGDTF	TGTGCCAGCAGTTTAGTTGAGCGCGAAGGAGGGGACACCTTC
TRBV5-4	TRBJ2-3	TRBD2	-	CASSLAGELQADTQYF	TGTGCCAGCAGCTTAGCGGGAGAGCTGCAGGCAGATACGCAGTATTTT
TRBV25-1	TRBJ2-7	-	-	CASSYGRGEQYF	TGTGCCAGCAGTTATGGAAGGGGCGAGCAGTACTTC
TRBV7-9	TRBJ1-1	-	once	CASSLADRQNTEAFF	TGTGCCAGCAGCCTGGCCGACAGGCAGAACACTGAAGCTTTCTTT
TRBV5-1	TRBJ2-3	-	once	CASRTIGGSTDTQYF	TGCGCCAGCAGGACGATAGGGGGAAGCACAGATACGCAGTATTTT
TRBV15	TRBJ1-2	TRBD1	-	CATSHSLTGTGFYGYTF	TGTGCCACCAGCCATTCTCTAACCGGGACAGGGTTCTATGGCTACACCTTC
TRBV29-1	TRBJ2-7	-	-	CSVAIAGLGTHEQYF	TGCAGCGTCGCCATTGCGGGGCTGGGGACCCACGAGCAGTACTTC
TRBV11-2	TRBJ1-1	-	-	CASSPNLGQEAFF	TGTGCCAGCAGCCCAAACCTGGGCCAGGAAGCTTTCTTT
TRBV27	TRBJ1-4	-	-	CASRLRGGGIGTNEKLFF	TGTGCCAGCCGCTTGAGGGGGGGAGGCATCGGTACTAATGAAAAACTGTTTTTT
TRBV29-1	TRBJ1-1	-	-	CSVQGILLTEAFF	TGCAGCGTCCAGGGTATTTTGTTGACTGAAGCTTTCTTT
TRBV2	TRBJ2-3	TRBD1	-	CASSLQGEWTQYF	TGTGCCAGCAGTCTGCAGGGGGAATGGACGCAGTATTTT
TRBV6-1	TRBJ2-1	-	-	CASSEAAASDNEQFF	TGTGCCAGCTCGGAGGCAGCCGCAAGTGACAATGAGCAGTTCTTC
TRBV25-1	TRBJ2-5	TRBD1	-	CASREGTGTGTQYF	TGTGCCAGCAGAGAAGGTACGGGGACAGGGACCCAGTACTTC
TRBV6-1	TRBJ1-1	-	-	CASSLRGTEAFF	TGTGCCAGCAGTTTGCGGGGAACTGAAGCTTTCTTT
TRBV19	TRBJ2-5	-	-	CASSQRDYRAQYF	TGTGCCAGTAGCCAGAGGGACTACAGGGCCCAGTACTTC
TRBV27	TRBJ1-6	-	-	CASSLSSYNSPLHF	TGTGCCAGCAGTCTGAGCTCCTATAATTCACCCCTCCACTTT
TRBV5-6	TRBJ1-2	TRBD1	-	CASSFRDRGYGYTF	TGTGCCAGCAGCTTCCGGGACAGGGGGTATGGCTACACCTTC
TRBV28	TRBJ2-7	TRBD1	-	CASTPGQGPYEQYF	TGTGCCAGCACCCCGGGACAGGGACCCTACGAGCAGTACTTC
TRBV29-1	TRBJ1-1	-	-	CSVDGRGHPNTEAFF	TGCAGCGTTGACGGAAGGGGACACCCGAACACTGAAGCTTTCTTT
TRBV6-5	TRBJ1-1	-	-	CASRTPVAPNTEAFF	TGTGCCAGCAGAACCCCCGTAGCGCCGAACACTGAAGCTTTCTTT
TRBV7-8	TRBJ1-2	-	-	CASSPRTERPYGYTF	TGTGCCAGCAGCCCGCGGACAGAGCGACCGTATGGCTACACCTTC
TRBV6-5	TRBJ2-7	-	-	CASTPHSGTYEQYF	TGTGCCAGCACTCCCCACTCGGGTACCTACGAGCAGTACTTC
TRBV27	TRBJ2-1	TRBD1	-	CASTQNDRDEQFF	TGTGCCAGCACTCAGAACGACAGGGATGAGCAGTTCTTC
TRBV19	TRBJ1-5	TRBD1	-	CASSPGQGISPQHF	TGTGCCAGTAGTCCTGGACAGGGGATTTCGCCCCAGCATTTT
TRBV6-5	TRBJ2-1	TRBD1	-	CASSQDRLNEQFF	TGTGCCAGCAGTCAGGACAGGCTCAATGAGCAGTTCTTC
TRBV7-2	TRBJ1-2	-	-	CASSLAQGYGYTF	TGTGCCAGCAGCTTAGCGCAGGGCTATGGCTACACCTTC
TRBV2	TRBJ1-2	-	-	CASSEFQGEFNYGYTF	TGTGCCAGCAGTGAATTTCAGGGCGAATTTAACTATGGCTACACCTTC
TRBV4-1	TRBJ1-6	-	-	CASSQARDSYNSPLHF	TGCGCCAGCAGCCAAGCCAGGGACTCCTATAATTCACCCCTCCACTTT
TRBV18	TRBJ2-5	TRBD1	-	CASSPHLGQGKTQYF	TGTGCCAGCTCACCCCACCTAGGACAGGGGAAGACCCAGTACTTC
TRBV9	TRBJ2-3	-	-	CASSDRTTTDTQYF	TGTGCCAGCAGCGACCGGACTACGACAGATACGCAGTATTTT
TRBV11-2	TRBJ2-1	-	-	CASSLSTGTAGYNEQFF	TGTGCCAGCAGTTTAAGTACCGGGACTGCGGGATACAATGAGCAGTTCTTC
TRBV19	TRBJ2-2	-	-	CASSMSVNTGELFF	TGTGCCAGTAGTATGTCCGTAAACACCGGGGAGCTGTTTTTT
TRBV19	TRBJ2-3	TRBD2	-	CASSKTSGAKADTQYF	TGTGCCAGTAGTAAGACTAGCGGGGCAAAGGCCGATACGCAGTATTTT
TRBV6-1	TRBJ1-5	TRBD1	-	CASSEGAGTVNQPQHF	TGTGCCAGCAGTGAAGGAGCCGGGACAGTCAATCAGCCCCAGCATTTT
TRBV18	TRBJ1-1	TRBD1	-	CASSPGVDRSGTEAFF	TGTGCCAGCTCACCAGGGGTGGACAGGTCAGGCACTGAAGCTTTCTTT
TRBV18	TRBJ1-1	TRBD1	-	CASSTRQGAGTEAFF	TGTGCCAGCTCAACAAGACAGGGGGCGGGCACTGAAGCTTTCTTT
TRBV20-1	TRBJ2-7	-	-	CSARLTTEQYF	TGCAGTGCTAGGCTCACAACCGAGCAGTACTTC
TRBV11-2	TRBJ2-5	-	-	CASSSPHSPEETQYF	TGTGCCAGCAGCTCCCCGCACAGTCCGGAAGAGACCCAGTACTTC
TRBV27	TRBJ1-1	-	-	CASSLGGGRTEAFF	TGTGCCAGCAGTTTGGGCGGGGGAAGGACTGAAGCTTTCTTT
TRBV6-1	TRBJ2-5	-	-	CASTQGRQETQYF	TGTGCCAGCACCCAAGGGAGACAAGAGACCCAGTACTTC
TRBV28	TRBJ2-2	TRBD1	-	CASSNRGRDGELFF	TGTGCCAGCTCAAACAGGGGGCGAGACGGGGAGCTGTTTTTT
TRBV28	TRBJ1-1	TRBD1	once	CASSLAGQANTEAFF	TGTGCCAGCAGTTTAGCGGGACAGGCGAACACTGAAGCTTTCTTT
TRBV4-1	TRBJ2-1	-	-	CASSQYRGNNEQFF	TGCGCCAGCAGCCAATACCGGGGGAACAATGAGCAGTTCTTC
TRBV2	TRBJ2-7	-	-	CARPRQNSSYEQYF	TGTGCCCGACCCAGACAGAACTCCTCCTACGAGCAGTACTTC
TRBV5-6	TRBJ2-7	-	once	CASSFQGYEQYF	TGTGCCAGCAGCTTTCAGGGCTACGAGCAGTACTTC
TRBV4-1	TRBJ2-7	TRBD2	-	CASSPRAGGLQGYEQYF	TGCGCCAGCAGCCCCCGTGCGGGGGGGTTGCAGGGGTACGAGCAGTACTTC
TRBV18	TRBJ1-1	TRBD1	-	CASSPGQGGGGSEAFF	TGTGCCAGCTCTCCCGGACAGGGTGGAGGCGGCTCTGAAGCTTTCTTT
TRBV6-5	TRBJ1-3	-	-	CASSSGGQFSGNTIYF	TGTGCCAGCAGTTCGGGAGGACAGTTCTCTGGAAACACCATATATTTT
TRBV13	TRBJ1-4	TRBD1	-	CASSSYRDRDVTGRYSPNEKLFF	TGTGCCAGCAGCTCATATCGGGACAGGGATGTCACAGGGAGGTATAGCCCTAATGAAAAACTGTTTTTT
TRBV27	TRBJ1-6	-	-	CASSLSPGYNSPLHF	TGTGCCAGCAGTTTATCTCCAGGCTATAATTCACCCCTCCACTTT
TRBV25-1	TRBJ1-1	-	-	CASSELAGTEAFF	TGTGCCAGCAGTGAATTAGCTGGCACTGAAGCTTTCTTT
TRBV18	TRBJ1-2	TRBD1	-	CASSPQDRGSPGYTF	TGTGCCAGCTCACCCCAGGACAGGGGATCGCCCGGCTACACCTTC
TRBV6-5	TRBJ2-1	TRBD2	-	CASRTGTNPLEQFF	TGTGCCAGCAGGACCGGGACTAACCCCTTAGAGCAGTTCTTC